These 30 T cell receptor beta chains share one sample of origin, sequenced in a study of T cell responses to AZD1222 COVID-19 vaccine. TCRdb keeps only in-frame clones here, not all; method: immunoSEQ multiplex PCR. The sample has about 130,000 clones; around nine tenths are singletons. This material consisted of peripheral blood, taken on day 0 of AZD1222 vaccination. These receptors originate from an adult in good health.

CDR3 nucleotide sequence: TGTGCCAGCAGCTTGGGGCAAACTGGACAGGGGAAGGATGGCTACACCTTC. This translates into CASSLGQTGQGKDGYTF. This chain joins TRBV5-4 and TRBJ1-2, with 9 bases matching TRBD1. This CDR3 has 17 residues. CDR1 and CDR2 (germline): SGHNT, YYREEE (reference sequence). J lost 6 bases, V lost 0 bases, and 12 bases had no gene match.

The chain uses TRBV6-2 or TRBV6-3 and TRBJ2-7; 7 bases fit TRBD1. The CDR3 is made up of 14 amino acids. Trimming removed 6 bases from V and 0 bases from J; junction bases left unmatched: 5. CDR1 is MNHEY and CDR2 is SVGEGT in the germline V gene. The CDR3 loop reads CASSPTGSSYEQYF. The CDR3 DNA reads as TGTGCCAGCAGCCCGACAGGGAGCTCCTACGAGCAGTACTTC.

This clone was seen just once. CDR3 coding DNA: TGTGCCAGCAGTTTTCGGGACAGATTGTTCCCAGATACGCAGTATTTT. Amino acid sequence: CASSFRDRLFPDTQYF. V is TRBV6-5 and J is TRBJ2-3; TRBD1 matches at 7 bases. This CDR3 contains 16 residues. The V gene end was trimmed by 4 bases and the J gene end by 4 bases; junction bases not matched to a gene: 11. Germline V gives CDR1 MNHEY, CDR2 SVGAGI.

This chain joins TRBV3-1 (or the pseudogene TRBV3-2) and TRBJ2-7; no reliable D call. Germline V gene data show CDR1 as LGHDT and CDR2 as YNNKEL (reference sequence). CDR3 length equals 16 residues. V dropped 1 base and J dropped 0 bases, with 13 bases sitting between them. CDR3 sequence (DNA): TGTGCCAGCAGCCAAGGCGGACCCGCTCTCTCCTACGAGCAGTACTTC. As protein: CASSQGGPALSYEQYF.

The V gene is TRBV4-3, the J gene TRBJ2-1; a possible D gene is TRBD1 (6 bases). The germline V gene has CDR1 LGHNA and CDR2 YSLEER. V lost 0 bases and J 2 bases, leaving 17 bases between the germline ends. The CDR3 runs 18 residues. CDR3 protein: CASSQDEPGQSTYNEQFF. In DNA, the CDR3 is TGCGCCAGCAGCCAAGACGAGCCTGGACAGTCCACCTACAATGAGCAGTTCTTC.

The V and J genes are TRBV5-1 and TRBJ1-1, with unresolved D. Trimming cost V 0 bases and J 1 base, with 7 bases left between them. Germline V lookup: CDR1 SGHRS, CDR2 YFSETQ. The CDR3 contains 14 residues. The CDR3 coding sequence is TGCGCCAGCAGCTTGGGCCTGGGGAACACTGAAGCTTTCTTT. This translates into CASSLGLGNTEAFF.

The V call is TRBV5-6, the J call TRBJ2-7; D is unclear. Germline V lookup: CDR1 SGHDT, CDR2 YYEEEE. The CDR3 spans 15 residues. The V end lost 1 base, the J end lost 2 bases, and 13 bases lay between the germline ends. CDR3 in DNA: TGTGCCAGCAGCTTGCAGACCATGGGAACCTACGAGCAGTACTTC. Amino acids: CASSLQTMGTYEQYF.

The chain employs TRBV27 and TRBJ2-7; TRBD2 agrees at 9 bases. CDR1 and CDR2 from the germline V gene are MNHEY and SMNVEV (reference sequence). The CDR3 length is 15 residues. Germline trimming cut 4 bases from V and 4 bases from J; bases unmatched to any gene: 8. DNA for the CDR3: TGTGCCAGCAGTTGGGGTAGCGGGAGTGGGTACGAGCAGTACTTC. Translating it yields CASSWGSGSGYEQYF.

This chain joins TRBV20-1 and TRBJ1-2, with D hard to call. With 6 bases removed from V and 8 bases from J, the gap between germline ends came to 7 bases. The length of the CDR3 is 9 residues. Germline V CDR1 and CDR2: DFQATT, SNEGSKA (reference sequence). CDR3 in amino acids: CSAAGGYTF. DNA of the CDR3: TGCAGTGCAGCCGGGGGCTACACCTTC.

A single count supports this clone. V usage is TRBV19 and J usage is TRBJ2-7; 9 nucleotides align to TRBD2. The germline V gene encodes CDR1 LNHDA and CDR2 SQIVND (reference sequence). V gave up 4 bases and J gave up 2 bases; unmatched junction bases: 12. The CDR3 covers 17 residues. The CDR3 loop reads CASSKWLAGIIPYEQYF. The CDR3 DNA is TGTGCCAGTAGTAAATGGCTAGCGGGAATTATCCCCTACGAGCAGTACTTC.

The chain combines TRBV3-1 (or the pseudogene TRBV3-2) with TRBJ2-2; TRBD1 agrees at 7 bases. This CDR3 region has 16 residues. In germline, CDR1 is LGHDT, CDR2 YNNKEL (reference sequence). The V segment lost 10 bases and the J segment 3 bases; nucleotides outside the gene matches: 14. CDR3 sequence (DNA): TGTGCCACGGCCACCCAAAACAGGGGTGACACCGGGGAGCTGTTTTTT. Protein: CATATQNRGDTGELFF.

In the case of this clone: Additional DNA sequences in this sample encode the identical CDR3. The V gene is TRBV12-3 or TRBV12-4, the J gene TRBJ2-7; a possible D gene is TRBD2 (5 bases). The CDR3 sequence is 12 residues long. Between the trimmed V and J ends, which lost 3 bases and 4 bases, there was a span of 7 bases. CDR3 sequence (DNA): TGTGCCAGCAGTTTCCGGGGTTACGAGCAGTACTTC. It yields the protein CASSFRGYEQYF.

In this sample, this clone turned up once. The CDR3 loop reads CASSVDAGEHYNEQFF. The CDR3 DNA sequence: TGTGCCAGCAGCGTAGACGCGGGAGAGCACTACAATGAGCAGTTCTTC. This chain uses TRBV9 with TRBJ2-1; TRBD2 matches 7 bases. Germline V gives CDR1 SGDLS, CDR2 YYNGEE. The V segment lost 0 bases and the J segment 3 bases; nucleotides outside the gene matches: 6. This CDR3 contains 16 residues. Full variable domain (outside the CDR3, taken from reference TRBV9 and TRBJ2-1): DSGVTQTPKHLITATGQRVTLRCSPRSGDLSVYWYQQSLDQGLQFLIQYYNGEERAKGNILERFSAQQFPDLHSELNLSSLELGDSALYFCASSVDAGEHYNEQFFGPGTRLTVL.

This chain joins TRBV14 and TRBJ2-7; D remains unclear. The CDR3 is 12 residues long. Per the germline V gene, CDR1 is SGHDN and CDR2 is FVKESK. Trimming took off 1 base at V and 4 bases at J, with 5 bases between the two ends. CDR3 coding DNA: TGTGCCAGCAGCCAAGCGTCGTACGAGCAGTACTTC. It yields the protein CASSQASYEQYF.

The V and J genes are TRBV27 and TRBJ2-3; D is ambiguous. Germline assignment: CDR1 MNHEY and CDR2 SMNVEV (reference sequence). The V end lost 1 base, the J end lost 3 bases, and 5 bases lay between the germline ends. The CDR3 length is 13 residues. The CDR3 sequence: CASSLFSTDTQYF. Here the CDR3 DNA reads TGTGCCAGCAGTTTATTCTCGACAGATACGCAGTATTTT.

V is TRBV3-1 (or the pseudogene TRBV3-2) and J is TRBJ1-2; D remains unclear. CDR3 length equals 14 residues. Between the trimmed V and J ends, which lost 4 bases and 2 bases, there was a span of 11 bases. Germline V lookup: CDR1 LGHDT, CDR2 YNNKEL (reference sequence). In nucleotides, the CDR3 is TGTGCCAGCAGCCGCGCCCCCGAGAACTATGGCTACACCTTC. Protein product: CASSRAPENYGYTF.

The chain carries TRBV6-2 or TRBV6-3 and TRBJ2-6; a possible D gene is TRBD1 (5 bases). CDR1 and CDR2 from the germline V gene are MNHEY and SVGEGT. V dropped 0 bases and J dropped 1 base, with 10 bases sitting between them. The CDR3 extends over 17 amino acids. The CDR3 spells CASSYSKGASGANVLTF. The CDR3 region has the DNA TGTGCCAGCAGTTACTCGAAAGGGGCTTCTGGGGCCAACGTCCTGACTTTC.

V gene TRBV5-1 combines with J gene TRBJ1-6; unclear D gene. Trimming took off 0 bases at V and 2 bases at J, with 15 bases between the two ends. This CDR3 region has 18 residues. Looked up from germline, CDR1 is SGHRS and CDR2 is YFSETQ. The CDR3 loop reads CASSLGYNGRTYNSPLHF. Here the CDR3 DNA reads TGCGCCAGCAGCTTGGGGTATAATGGGAGGACCTATAATTCACCCCTCCACTTT.

This chain links TRBV10-3 with TRBJ2-2, with TRBD1 matching 7 bases. CDR3 length equals 15 residues. V dropped 5 bases and J dropped 7; count of bases not matched to a gene: 10. Looked up from germline, CDR1 is ENHRY and CDR2 is SYGVKD. The CDR3 DNA reads as TGTGCCATCAGTACCCAGGGGGTGGAGATCGGGGAGCTGTTTTTT. It translates to CAISTQGVEIGELFF.

The chain has TRBV2 and TRBJ2-7; TRBD1 matches 8 bases. The CDR3 is 12 residues long. CDR1 SNHLY and CDR2 FYNNEI come from the germline V gene. V trimming: 7 bases; J trimming: 3 bases; junction bases outside the gene matches: 2. The CDR3 DNA reads as TGTGCCAGCACGGACAGGGTCTACGAGCAGTACTTC. Protein product: CASTDRVYEQYF.

This clone has just a few counts. V is TRBV15 and J is TRBJ1-3, with D hard to call. CDR3 length: 14 amino acids. Trimming took 5 bases from V and 3 from J, leaving 11 bases between them. Germline V gene data show CDR1 as LNHNV and CDR2 as YYDKDF (reference sequence). CDR3 amino acids: CATSSGMDGNTIYF. CDR3 nucleotides: TGTGCCACCAGCTCGGGGATGGATGGAAACACCATATATTTT.

The V gene is TRBV7-6, the J gene TRBJ1-1, with 7 positions matching TRBD1. Germline V lookup: CDR1 SGHVS, CDR2 FNYEAQ. The CDR3 length is 15 residues. After removal of 5 bases from V and 3 bases from J, the junction contained 9 bases not matched to a gene. The DNA for the CDR3 is TGTGCCAGCAGCCCGAGACAGGGTATGGACACTGAAGCTTTCTTT. This gives the protein CASSPRQGMDTEAFF.

This clone was detected a few times. Here the CDR3 DNA reads TGTGCCAGCAGCTTAGTGGGACGGCGCTCTGGGGCCAACGTCCTGACTTTC. Residues: CASSLVGRRSGANVLTF. The chain couples TRBV5-4 to TRBJ2-6, with D possibly being TRBD1 or TRBD2 (5 bases each). The length of the CDR3 is 17 residues. In germline, CDR1 is SGHNT, CDR2 YYREEE (reference sequence). Trimming left V 2 bases short and J 0 bases short, with 12 bases between.

This clone was recorded a few times. V usage is TRBV6-1 and J usage is TRBJ1-6; TRBD1 matches 9 bases. CDR1 and CDR2 from the germline V gene are MNHNS and SASEGT. V lost 4 bases to trimming and J lost 4 bases; unmatched junction nucleotides: 8. This CDR3 spans 17 amino acids. The CDR3 here is CASSVRGTGIYNSPLHF. The CDR3 nucleotides read TGTGCCAGCAGTGTCCGCGGGACAGGGATATATAATTCACCCCTCCACTTT.

The chain recombines TRBV27 with TRBJ2-5; D remains unclear. This CDR3 has 15 residues. V was pared by 0 bases and J by 4 bases, with 12 bases between. Germline values: CDR1 MNHEY, CDR2 SMNVEV (reference sequence). The CDR3 nucleotides read TGTGCCAGCAGTTTATCCCTGACCCGCCGAGAGACCCAGTACTTC. Protein: CASSLSLTRRETQYF.

This sequence joins TRBV19 and TRBJ2-2; 9 bases map to TRBD1. Germline assignment: CDR1 LNHDA and CDR2 SQIVND (reference sequence). V lost 6 bases, J lost 6 bases, and 5 bases stayed unmatched. The CDR3 spans 14 residues. The CDR3 protein is CASRPGQGPGELFF. CDR3 bases: TGTGCCAGTAGACCGGGACAGGGTCCCGGGGAGCTGTTTTTT.

The chain recombines TRBV29-1 with TRBJ1-1; D uncertain. Germline values: CDR1 SQVTM, CDR2 ANQGSEA. The CDR3 has 13 amino acids. V was shortened by 4 bases and J by 1 base, with 10 bases between the two germline ends. This CDR3 is CSVVVPQNTEAFF. CDR3 sequence (DNA): TGCAGCGTTGTAGTTCCGCAGAACACTGAAGCTTTCTTT.

This clone occurred a few times. The chain joins TRBV19 to TRBJ1-2; D remains ambiguous. Trimming stripped 3 bases from V and 5 bases from J, with 10 bases between. CDR1 is LNHDA, CDR2 SQIVND, per germline (reference sequence). CDR3 size: 13 residues. CDR3 sequence reads: CASSMDGPYGYTF. As DNA, the CDR3 is TGTGCCAGTAGTATGGACGGACCATATGGCTACACCTTC.

This rearrangement joins TRBV21-1 to TRBJ1-2. TRBV21-1 is labeled a pseudogene. CDR3 length equals 17 residues. The CDR3 sequence: CASSKKEGTRGSRGYTF. CDR3 in DNA: TGTGCCAGCAGCAAAAAGGAAGGGACTCGGGGATCGAGAGGCTACACCTTC.

J is TRBJ1-1 and V is TRBV7-2; maybe TRBD1 (5 bases). The germline CDR1 and CDR2 sequences are SGHTA and FQGNSA. Trimming left V 0 bases short and J 4 bases short, with 9 bases between. The CDR3 consists of 14 residues. The CDR3 loop reads CASSLAAGGTEAFF. The CDR3 nucleotides are TGTGCCAGCAGCTTAGCGGCGGGGGGCACTGAAGCTTTCTTT.